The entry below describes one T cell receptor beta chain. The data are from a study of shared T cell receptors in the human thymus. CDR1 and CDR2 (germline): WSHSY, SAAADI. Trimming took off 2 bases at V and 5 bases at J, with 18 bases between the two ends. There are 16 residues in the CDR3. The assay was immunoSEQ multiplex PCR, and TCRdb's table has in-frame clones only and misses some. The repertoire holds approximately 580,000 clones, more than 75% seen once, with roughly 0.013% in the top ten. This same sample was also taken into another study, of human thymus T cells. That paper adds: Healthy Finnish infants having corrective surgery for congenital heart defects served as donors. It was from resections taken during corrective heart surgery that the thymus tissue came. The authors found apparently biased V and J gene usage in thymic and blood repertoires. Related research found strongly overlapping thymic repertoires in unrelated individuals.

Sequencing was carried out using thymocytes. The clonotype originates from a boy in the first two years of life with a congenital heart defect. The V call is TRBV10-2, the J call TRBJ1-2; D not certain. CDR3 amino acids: CASSEEVGTPPYGYTF. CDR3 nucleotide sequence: TGCGCCAGCAGTGAGGAGGTAGGAACACCACCATATGGCTACACCTTC.